This is a list of T cell receptor beta chains from one sample in a study of blood T cell repertoires in COVID-19. Profiled with immunoSEQ multiplex PCR; TCRdb holds only in-frame clones, not every one. Among approximately 240,000 clones listed, roughly 87% were seen once. The sample taken for sequencing was PBMCs or T cells enriched from blood (not recorded which). Every receptor here comes from a woman in her twenties or thirties with acute COVID-19. Each CDR3 is given with its conserved first and last residue.

CDR3aa: CATSRGTNYGYTF
j_gene: TRBJ1-2
v_gene: TRBV15
len: 13

CDR3aa: CASRAGVGTEAFF
j_gene: TRBJ1-1
v_gene: TRBV10-1
len: 13

CDR3aa: CASTTDRFLYNEQFF
j_gene: TRBJ2-1
v_gene: TRBV28
len: 15

CDR3aa: CASSLNGQSLVQETQYF
j_gene: TRBJ2-5
v_gene: TRBV5-1
len: 17

CDR3aa: CAWSVTGNEQFF
j_gene: TRBJ2-1
v_gene: TRBV30
len: 12

CDR3aa: CASSQVPGVGGYTF
j_gene: TRBJ1-2
v_gene: TRBV3-1/TRBV3-2
len: 14

CDR3aa: CASSSLGTGNEKLFF
j_gene: TRBJ1-4
v_gene: TRBV28
len: 15

CDR3aa: CASGGGPYEQYF
j_gene: TRBJ2-7
v_gene: TRBV2
len: 12

CDR3aa: CATLTGGGGRSNQPQHF
j_gene: TRBJ1-5
v_gene: TRBV28
len: 17

CDR3aa: CASSLQNYGYTF
j_gene: TRBJ1-2
v_gene: TRBV2
len: 12

CDR3aa: CASSEADRANYGYTF
j_gene: TRBJ1-2
v_gene: TRBV6-1
len: 15

CDR3aa: CASSLRRGKETQYF
j_gene: TRBJ2-5
v_gene: TRBV6-5
len: 14

CDR3aa: CASSPRGTQNQPQHF
j_gene: TRBJ1-5
v_gene: TRBV18
len: 15

CDR3aa: CASSQGSSVYGYTF
j_gene: TRBJ1-2
v_gene: TRBV5-1
len: 14

CDR3aa: CSVDWGSRDRGNYGYTF
j_gene: TRBJ1-2
v_gene: TRBV29-1
len: 17

CDR3aa: CASNPGLNQPQHF
j_gene: TRBJ1-5
v_gene: TRBV2
len: 13

CDR3aa: CASSRDSTGELFF
j_gene: TRBJ2-2
v_gene: TRBV6-5
len: 13

CDR3aa: CASSLKPGDYEQYF
j_gene: TRBJ2-7
v_gene: TRBV27
len: 14

CDR3aa: CASSEWAGGEKLFF
j_gene: TRBJ1-4
v_gene: TRBV2
len: 14

CDR3aa: CASSEVNGIGQGGNNSPLHF
j_gene: TRBJ1-6
v_gene: TRBV6-1
len: 20

CDR3aa: CASSFQSNTEAFF
j_gene: TRBJ1-1
v_gene: TRBV5-8
len: 13

CDR3aa: CASSLERDSRYF
j_gene: TRBJ2-3
v_gene: TRBV12-3/TRBV12-4
len: 12

CDR3aa: CASVQSPGNTEAFF
j_gene: TRBJ1-1
v_gene: TRBV6-5
len: 14

CDR3aa: CASSITTGGGQETQYF
j_gene: TRBJ2-5
v_gene: TRBV28
len: 16

CDR3aa: CASSGTGAGYGYTF
j_gene: TRBJ1-2
v_gene: TRBV7-9
len: 14

CDR3aa: CASSSGTGGVEAFF
j_gene: TRBJ1-1
v_gene: TRBV5-1
len: 14

CDR3aa: CASSQGQGTSNQPQHF
j_gene: TRBJ1-5
v_gene: TRBV19
len: 16

CDR3aa: CASSSGSTRTYEQYF
j_gene: TRBJ2-7
v_gene: TRBV21-1
len: 15

CDR3aa: CASSGSSLRGAVKNIQYF
j_gene: TRBJ2-4
v_gene: TRBV2
len: 18

CDR3aa: CASSFSRGGTDTQYF
j_gene: TRBJ2-3
v_gene: TRBV27
len: 15

CDR3aa: CASSLRLAGTYEQYF
j_gene: TRBJ2-7
v_gene: TRBV13
len: 15

CDR3aa: CASSDSLKNTEAFF
j_gene: TRBJ1-1
v_gene: TRBV25-1
len: 14

CDR3aa: CASSWGQGIGYTF
j_gene: TRBJ1-2
v_gene: TRBV19
len: 13

CDR3aa: CASSQGQGAVYGYTF
j_gene: TRBJ1-2
v_gene: TRBV5-5
len: 15

CDR3aa: CASSYRGTNQPQHF
j_gene: TRBJ1-5
v_gene: TRBV6-5
len: 14

CDR3aa: CASRPGQGQTYNEQFF
j_gene: TRBJ2-1
v_gene: TRBV28
len: 16

CDR3aa: CASSQDQGGEQFF
j_gene: TRBJ2-1
v_gene: TRBV4-1
len: 13

CDR3aa: CASSQQGGEQFF
j_gene: TRBJ2-1
v_gene: TRBV3-1/TRBV3-2
len: 12

CDR3aa: CASSGRTGWLFF
j_gene: TRBJ2-2
v_gene: TRBV7-8
len: 12

CDR3aa: CATSDPDQVGLAGIVSYEQYF
j_gene: TRBJ2-7
v_gene: TRBV24-1
len: 21

CDR3aa: CASSPTGANNYGYTF
j_gene: TRBJ1-2
v_gene: TRBV4-1
len: 15